The 18 T cell receptor beta chains presented below share a single source sample, sequenced in a study of blood T cell repertoires in COVID-19. The assay was immunoSEQ multiplex PCR, and TCRdb's table has in-frame clones only and misses some. The repertoire includes some 400,000 clones, more than 75% of them detected once, and 3% sits in the top ten. Sequencing was done on a sample of peripheral blood. The receptor set was obtained from a human donor in a cohort sampled during active COVID-19.

Concerning this clone: Other DNA sequences in the sample encode the same CDR3. V gene TRBV11-3 combines with J gene TRBJ2-7; 7 bases fit TRBD1. The trim removed 5 bases at V and 3 bases at J, leaving 4 bases unmatched. Germline lookup yields CDR1 SGHNT and CDR2 YENEEA. This CDR3 is built from 13 residues. The CDR3 nucleotides are TGTGCCAGCAGCCTAGGACAGGACTACGAGCAGTACTTC. Amino acids: CASSLGQDYEQYF.

The count of this clone is one. The chain employs TRBV6-1 and TRBJ2-1; TRBD2 matches at 8 bases. CDR1 and CDR2 from the germline V gene are MNHNS and SASEGT. With 6 bases clipped from V and 10 bases from J, the junction kept 17 bases outside the gene matches. The CDR3 has 16 amino acids. CDR3 sequence (DNA): TGTGCCAGCAGGGAAAAACCGGGACTAGTTCTAAGAGAGCAGTTCTTC. It is translated as CASREKPGLVLREQFF.

The chain joins TRBV28 to TRBJ2-7, with 8 bases that match TRBD1. With 6 bases clipped from V and 1 base from J, the junction kept 20 bases outside the gene matches. The CDR3 is made up of 19 amino acids. Germline V gene lookup returns CDR1 MDHEN and CDR2 SYDVKM. The CDR3 nucleotides are TGTGCCAGCAGCAATCCCCCCTTTGGAGGGACAGGAATATCCTACGAGCAGTACTTC. Translated, it gives CASSNPPFGGTGISYEQYF.

The J gene is TRBJ2-7, the V gene TRBV5-1; TRBD1 agrees at 9 bases. The CDR3 is 17 residues long. CDR1 is SGHRS, CDR2 YFSETQ, per germline. Trimming removed 0 bases from V and 7 bases from J; junction bases left unmatched: 14. The CDR3 spells CASSLGFGTGLIREQYF. The CDR3 DNA reads as TGCGCCAGCAGCTTGGGATTCGGGACAGGGTTAATTAGGGAGCAGTACTTC.

This chain connects TRBV5-4 to TRBJ2-2; TRBD2 matches 9 bases. Germline loops: CDR1 SGHNT, CDR2 YYREEE (reference sequence). The CDR3 consists of 15 residues. V shed 1 base and J 3 bases; nucleotides not matched to a gene: 1. The CDR3 bases are TGTGCCAGCAGCTTGCCTAGCGGGGACACCGGGGAGCTGTTTTTT. As protein: CASSLPSGDTGELFF. Together with reference TRBV5-4 and TRBJ2-2, the CDR3 gives the full variable domain: ETGVTQSPTHLIKTRGQQVTLRCSSQSGHNTVSWYQQALGQGPQFIFQYYREEENGRGNFPPRFSGLQFPNYSSELNVNALELDDSALYLCASSLPSGDTGELFFGEGSRLTVL.

This clone was seen a few times. This chain joins TRBV6-1 and TRBJ1-2; D gene uncertain. The CDR3 extends over 10 amino acids. V lost 3 bases, J lost 8 bases, and 4 bases lay in between. Germline-derived CDR1 and CDR2 are MNHNS and SASEGT. The CDR3 nucleotides read TGTGCCAGCAGTGACAGAGGCTACACCTTC. It yields the protein CASSDRGYTF.

The CDR3: CASGNQGSEKLFF. The CDR3 DNA reads TGTGCCAGCGGGAACCAGGGGAGTGAAAAACTGTTTTTT. The chain uses TRBV2 and TRBJ1-4; D possibly corresponds to TRBD1 (6 bases). V gave up 8 bases and J gave up 7 bases, with 14 bases separating them. The CDR3 contains 13 residues. Germline V gene sequence: CDR1 SNHLY, CDR2 FYNNEI.

V and J are TRBV21-1 and TRBJ2-1; TRBD2, the table's D call, lacks a check against the DNA. TRBV21-1 is assigned pseudogene status. This CDR3 spans 16 amino acids. CDR3 amino acids: CASSHTGTSKDNEQFF. Written as DNA, the CDR3 is TGTGCCAGCAGCCATACCGGGACTAGTAAAGACAATGAGCAGTTCTTC.

This clone has just a few counts. The chain employs TRBV9 and TRBJ2-7, with D tentatively TRBD2 (6 bases). The V end lost 1 base, the J end lost 6 bases, and 20 bases lay between the germline ends. Germline V gives CDR1 SGDLS, CDR2 YYNGEE. CDR3 length: 16 amino acids. The CDR3 DNA follows: TGTGCCAGCAGCGTAAACCCCTCGGCAGCGGGCCTCGAGCAGTACTTC. It codes for CASSVNPSAAGLEQYF.

CDR3 residues: CASGLLGQYQPQHF. The CDR3 DNA reads as TGTGCTAGTGGTTTGTTGGGACAATATCAGCCCCAGCATTTT. The chain employs TRBV12-5 and TRBJ1-5; D might be TRBD1 (6 bases). The CDR3 spans 14 residues. Germline V gives CDR1 LGHNT, CDR2 FRNRAP. Trimming removed 2 bases at V and 5 bases at J, with 10 bases between.

The rearrangement joins TRBV24-1 to TRBJ2-6; D is possibly TRBD2 (6 bases). The V gene lost 4 bases and the J gene lost 1 base, with 10 bases spanning the gap. The CDR3 has 16 amino acids. The V gene's germline CDR1 is KGHDR and CDR2 SFDVKD. The CDR3 region has the DNA TGTGCCACCAGTGAGGGCGGGGCGTCTGGGGCCAACGTCCTGACTTTC. It encodes CATSEGGASGANVLTF.

V usage is TRBV9 and J usage is TRBJ1-2; 7 bases align to TRBD1. The CDR3 is made up of 13 amino acids. CDR1 SGDLS and CDR2 YYNGEE come from the germline V gene. V lost 0 bases to trimming and J lost 13 bases; unmatched junction nucleotides: 9. CDR3 in DNA: TGTGCCAGCAGCGTAGCCCCTGACAGGGCGGTCACCTTC. Amino acids: CASSVAPDRAVTF.

The chain has TRBV20-1 and TRBJ2-5; the D gene is possibly TRBD1 (5 bases). The length of the CDR3 is 13 residues. The V end lost 3 bases, the J end lost 1 base, and 9 bases lay between the germline ends. Germline V CDR1 and CDR2: DFQATT, SNEGSKA (reference sequence). This CDR3 is CSASQGGQETQYF. The DNA for the CDR3 is TGCAGTGCTAGTCAGGGCGGCCAAGAGACCCAGTACTTC.

The chain has TRBV9 and TRBJ2-1; 7 bases fit TRBD1. The CDR3 sequence is 14 residues long. Germline assignment: CDR1 SGDLS and CDR2 YYNGEE. Germline trimming cut 3 bases from V and 6 bases from J; bases unmatched to any gene: 6. CDR3 region: CASSAMGQLNEQFF. CDR3 nucleotides: TGTGCCAGCAGCGCCATGGGACAGCTCAATGAGCAGTTCTTC.

The rearrangement links TRBV6-5 to TRBJ1-1, with D maybe TRBD1 (5 bases). The CDR3 covers 15 residues. Germline V gene lookup returns CDR1 MNHEY and CDR2 SVGAGI. V dropped 6 bases and J dropped 0 bases, with 14 bases sitting between them. The CDR3 nucleotides are TGTGCCAGCAGGGTGACAGATCGACTGAACACTGAAGCTTTCTTT. This translates into CASRVTDRLNTEAFF.

The chain joins TRBV18 to TRBJ1-2; 8 positions agree with TRBD1. The V gene's germline CDR1 is KGHSH and CDR2 LQKENI. V lost 3 bases and J lost 8; bases outside the gene matches: 5. CDR3 size: 13 residues. This CDR3 is CASSPSTGDGYTF. The CDR3 nucleotides read TGTGCCAGCTCACCCTCGACAGGGGACGGCTACACCTTC.

The rearrangement links TRBV19 to TRBJ1-5; D gene uncertain. The CDR3 covers 13 residues. Per germline, CDR1 LNHDA and CDR2 SQIVND (reference sequence). V lost 3 bases and J 3 bases, leaving 6 bases between the germline ends. CDR3 sequence (DNA): TGTGCCAGTAGTATGAGGAACAATCAGCCCCAGCATTTT. Residues: CASSMRNNQPQHF.

In its sample, this clone was seen once. CDR3 sequence reads: CASSLVAGGQTDTQYF. DNA of the CDR3: TGTGCCAGCAGCTTAGTGGCGGGAGGGCAGACAGATACGCAGTATTTT. This chain links TRBV7-8 with TRBJ2-3, with 9 nucleotides matching TRBD2. The CDR3 sequence is 16 residues long. Germline lookup yields CDR1 SGHVS and CDR2 FQNEAQ. J lost 3 bases, V lost 1 base, and 5 bases had no gene match.